The 2 T cell receptor beta chains presented below share a single source sample, sequenced in a study of early T cells in non-severe SARS-CoV-2 infection (TCRdb year 2021). The library relied on 5' RACE. For sequencing, a NextSeq 500 was employed. The raw public reads went through TCRdb reprocessing: fastp at Q25, MiXCR clone calling, in-frame beta chains kept. Under each unique CDR3 protein, matching rows form one entry showing the most common genes and DNA. In all, the sample holds just over 95,000 distinct CDR3 sequences, and 9.5% to 11% of those were seen once. Clones ranked in the top ten supply roughly 5% of the sample. The sample consisted of whole blood. These receptors originate from an adult who was a healthcare worker with PCR-confirmed SARS-CoV-2 infection or an uninfected control (not recorded which).

In this sample, this clonotype turned up many times. The chain employs TRBV5-1 and TRBJ1-1, with D unresolved. CDR3 length: 15 amino acids. The V and J ends lost 0 bases and 2 bases respectively, with 11 bases between them. Germline lookup yields CDR1 SGHRS and CDR2 YFSETQ. CDR3 amino acids: CASSLAGMTNTEAFF. The CDR3 coding sequence is TGCGCCAGCAGCTTGGCCGGTATGACTAACACTGAAGCTTTCTTT.

This clonotype was counted at least ten times. The rearrangement joins TRBV6-5 to TRBJ2-5; TRBD1 matches at 10 bases. Looked up from germline, CDR1 is MNHEY and CDR2 is SVGAGI. V dropped 6 bases and J dropped 7; count of bases not matched to a gene: 8. CDR3 size: 14 residues. CDR3 in amino acids: CASRPSGTGATQYF. The DNA of the CDR3 is TGTGCCAGCAGACCCTCCGGGACAGGGGCGACCCAGTACTTC.